This T cell receptor beta chain came from a study of blood T cell repertoires in COVID-19. V was trimmed by 3 bases and J by 10 bases, leaving 16 bases between them. There are 14 residues in the CDR3. Germline CDR1 reads LGHNA; CDR2 reads YSLEER. Using immunoSEQ multiplex PCR, the repertoire was profiled, and TCRdb retains in-frame clones only, with some absent. The sample lists approximately 300,000 clones; roughly 91% were seen once. Sample: PBMCs or T cells enriched from blood (not recorded which). This sequence originates from a woman younger than 45 who had recovered from COVID-19. The chain carries TRBV4-3 and TRBJ2-1, with D possibly matching TRBD2 (5 bases). CDR3: CASSHFRLGDEQFF. Here the CDR3 DNA reads TGCGCCAGCAGCCACTTTCGTCTGGGAGACGAGCAGTTCTTC.